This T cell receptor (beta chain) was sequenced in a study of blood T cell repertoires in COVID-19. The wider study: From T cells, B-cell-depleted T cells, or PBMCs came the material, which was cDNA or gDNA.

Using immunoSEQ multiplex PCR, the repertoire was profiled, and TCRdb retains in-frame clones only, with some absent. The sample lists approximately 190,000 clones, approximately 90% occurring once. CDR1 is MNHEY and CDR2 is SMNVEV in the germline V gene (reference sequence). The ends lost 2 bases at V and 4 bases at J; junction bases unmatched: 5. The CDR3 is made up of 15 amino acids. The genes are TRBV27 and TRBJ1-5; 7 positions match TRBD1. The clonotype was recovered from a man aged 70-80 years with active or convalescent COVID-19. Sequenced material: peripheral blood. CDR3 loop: CASSLEGARNQPQHF. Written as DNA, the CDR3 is TGTGCCAGCAGTTTAGAGGGGGCGAGAAATCAGCCCCAGCATTTT.